This TCR beta chain was found in a study of blood T cell repertoires in COVID-19. In the authors' methods: From reference gene primer amplification, estimates of nucleated cell counts were derived. Assay used: immunoSEQ multiplex PCR; TCRdb lists only in-frame clones, some missing. That table supplies the V and J calls and clone size; D and trimming were determined from the DNA. The sample records roughly 210,000 clones, around 80% being singletons. With 6 bases removed from V and 5 bases from J, the gap between germline ends came to 4 bases. Per the germline V gene, CDR1 is SNHLY and CDR2 is FYNNEI. This CDR3 is built from 10 residues.

V usage is TRBV2 and J usage is TRBJ2-5, with no clear D. The sample was peripheral blood. This clonotype originated in a woman of 80 years or more with COVID-19, enrolled during active disease. CDR3 loop: CASRRETQYF. The CDR3, as DNA: TGTGCCAGCAGGAGGGAGACCCAGTACTTC.